The 5 T cell receptor beta chains below were found in one sample sequenced in a study. Each CDR3 protein gets one entry after TCRdb re-called the RT-PCR reads with MiXCR. This sample has fewer than 800,000 distinct CDR3 sequences, with 12% to 15% found just once. The sample taken for sequencing was memory CD4+ T cells from blood. Receptors originate from a female donor in good health, serving as a healthy control.

This chain connects TRBV5-5 to TRBJ1-4; D unclear. This CDR3 contains 14 residues. V lost 7 bases to trimming and J lost 8 bases, with 18 bases between them. Germline CDR1 and CDR2: SGHKS and YYEKEE (reference sequence). The CDR3 region has the DNA TGTGCCAGCGATACGGGCAACCTAGGGGAAAAACTGTTTTTT. Translated, it gives CASDTGNLGEKLFF.

The rearrangement uses TRBV20-1 and TRBJ2-3, with a possible D match to TRBD2 (5 bases). This CDR3 region has 16 residues. Germline V lookup: CDR1 DFQATT, CDR2 SNEGSKA (reference sequence). The V end was cut by 5 bases, the J end by 4 bases, with 22 bases between. The CDR3 reads CSAGTLDAAEADTQYF. The CDR3 nucleotides read TGCAGTGCTGGAACTCTAGACGCGGCGGAGGCAGATACGCAGTATTTT.

There are many counts of this clonotype. The chain links TRBV20-1 to TRBJ2-3, with D tentatively TRBD2 (5 bases). The CDR3 is 15 amino acids. The V gene lost 5 bases and the J gene lost 1 base, with 16 bases spanning the gap. In germline, CDR1 is DFQATT, CDR2 SNEGSKA (reference sequence). The CDR3 nucleotides are TGCAGTGCTCCCCGGCGCGGGTCTGGCACAGATACGCAGTATTTT. Residues: CSAPRRGSGTDTQYF.

This clonotype was counted only a few times. This chain joins TRBV6-1 and TRBJ2-2, with 10 bases that match TRBD1. Germline assignment: CDR1 MNHNS and CDR2 SASEGT. After removal of 4 bases from V and 7 bases from J, the junction contained 3 bases not matched to a gene. The CDR3 is 14 residues long. CDR3 sequence: CASSGTGGIGELFF. CDR3 coding DNA: TGTGCCAGCAGTGGGACAGGGGGAATCGGGGAGCTGTTTTTT.

The chain joins TRBV27 to TRBJ2-1; a possible D gene is TRBD2 (6 bases). Germline V CDR1 and CDR2: MNHEY, SMNVEV (reference sequence). This CDR3 region has 15 residues. V lost 6 bases, J lost 14 bases, and 26 bases lay in between. CDR3 sequence reads: CASRQGGKISSMEFF. CDR3 coding DNA: TGTGCCAGCAGGCAGGGAGGAAAAATTAGCTCCATGGAGTTCTTC.